A single sample is the source of the 23 T cell receptor beta chains below, sequenced in a study of blood T cell repertoires in COVID-19. Method: immunoSEQ multiplex PCR; TCRdb's copy keeps in-frame clones and lacks some. In the table there are 180,000 or so clones, almost 85% of which are singletons. Sequenced input: PBMCs or T cells enriched from blood (not recorded which). The receptor source for this set is a middle-aged man who had recovered from COVID-19.

The chain joins TRBV29-1 to TRBJ2-3; TRBD2 aligns across 7 bases. CDR1 and CDR2 (germline): SQVTM, ANQGSEA. Trimming removed 7 bases from V and 3 bases from J; junction bases left unmatched: 10. This CDR3 spans 14 amino acids. The CDR3 sequence is CSAPLGGPTDTQYF. The CDR3 DNA is TGCAGCGCCCCCTTGGGAGGGCCAACAGATACGCAGTATTTT.

This clone was picked up a small number of times. The chain links TRBV7-9 to TRBJ1-3; D is undetermined. The ends were cut back, 7 bases at V and 0 bases at J, with 10 bases in the middle. Germline values: CDR1 SEHNR, CDR2 FQNEAQ (reference sequence). This CDR3 region has 14 residues. CDR3 coding DNA: TGTGCCAGCACCTCGCGAAGCTCTGGAAACACCATATATTTT. Its protein is CASTSRSSGNTIYF.

V is TRBV30 and J is TRBJ2-3; D unclear. V lost 4 bases, J lost 0 bases, and 17 bases lay in between. Germline V gene data show CDR1 as GTSNPN and CDR2 as SVGIG (reference sequence). This CDR3 has 16 amino acids. In DNA form, the CDR3 reads TGTGCCTGGATTTCCCCGCGCGAACCTAGCACAGATACGCAGTATTTT. Translating it yields CAWISPREPSTDTQYF.

The chain is built from TRBV9 and TRBJ2-2; D gene unclear. This CDR3 spans 14 amino acids. V gave up 0 bases and J gave up 1 base, with 4 bases separating them. Germline V gene sequence: CDR1 SGDLS, CDR2 YYNGEE. Here the CDR3 DNA reads TGTGCCAGCAGCGTAGGCGGGAACACCGGGGAGCTGTTTTTT. Protein sequence: CASSVGGNTGELFF. The full variable domain, its missing parts supplied by reference TRBV9 and TRBJ2-2, is DSGVTQTPKHLITATGQRVTLRCSPRSGDLSVYWYQQSLDQGLQFLIQYYNGEERAKGNILERFSAQQFPDLHSELNLSSLELGDSALYFCASSVGGNTGELFFGEGSRLTVL.

The J gene is TRBJ2-1, the V gene TRBV5-4, with 11 positions matching TRBD2. V was clipped by 4 bases and J by 5 bases; unmatched bases: 8. The CDR3 totals 16 residues. Per germline, CDR1 SGHNT and CDR2 YYREEE (reference sequence). The CDR3 DNA is TGTGCCAGCAGCCCGGGACTAGCGGTAAACGACAATGAGCAGTTCTTC. Its protein product is CASSPGLAVNDNEQFF.

V usage is TRBV28 and J usage is TRBJ1-2; D may be TRBD1 (6 bases). The CDR3 is 13 residues long. Germline CDR1 and CDR2: MDHEN and SYDVKM. Trimming cost V 6 bases and J 2 bases, with 10 bases left between them. In DNA form, the CDR3 reads TGTGCCAGCAGCCCGGACAGCAACTATGGCTACACCTTC. Its translation: CASSPDSNYGYTF.

This chain links TRBV19 with TRBJ1-5; maybe TRBD1 (5 bases). The CDR3 length is 15 residues. The germline CDR1 and CDR2 sequences are LNHDA and SQIVND (reference sequence). Trimming shortened V by 5 bases and J by 4 bases, and 15 bases separated the two germline ends. This chain's CDR3 is CASSDRQPGNQPQHF. In nucleotides, the CDR3 is TGTGCCAGTAGTGACCGACAGCCAGGGAATCAGCCCCAGCATTTT.

This chain uses TRBV2 with TRBJ1-1; 8 bases align to TRBD1. With V trimmed by 6 bases and J by 7 bases, 7 bases remained unmatched. The CDR3 runs to 13 residues. Per the germline V gene, CDR1 is SNHLY and CDR2 is FYNNEI. DNA of the CDR3: TGTGCCAGCAGGCTAGACAGGGGCCGTGAAGCTTTCTTT. Amino acid sequence: CASRLDRGREAFF. The whole variable domain, filled in from reference TRBV2 and TRBJ1-1, reads EPEVTQTPSHQVTQMGQEVILRCVPISNHLYFYWYRQILGQKVEFLVSFYNNEISEKSEIFDDQFSVERPDGSNFTLKIRSTKLEDSAMYFCASRLDRGREAFFGQGTRLTVV.

The gene calls are TRBV5-1 and TRBJ2-1; TRBD2 is a possible D gene (6 bases). CDR1 and CDR2 (germline): SGHRS, YFSETQ. V was trimmed by 1 base and J by 0 bases, leaving 17 bases between them. The CDR3 loop spans 18 amino acids. The chain's CDR3 is CASSLIGTRRGSYNEQFF. The CDR3 DNA is TGCGCCAGCAGCTTGATCGGAACACGGCGGGGCTCCTACAATGAGCAGTTCTTC.

The V call is TRBV25-1, the J call TRBJ1-6; 8 bases map to TRBD1. The CDR3 totals 15 residues. V was pared by 2 bases and J by 9 bases, with 6 bases of the junction left unmatched. Germline V gives CDR1 MGHDK, CDR2 SYGVNS. The CDR3 sequence is CASSEPTGGPSPLHF. CDR3 coding DNA: TGTGCCAGCAGTGAACCTACAGGGGGGCCTTCACCCCTCCACTTT.

The CDR3 region is CASSAGGSGANVLTF. CDR3 DNA: TGTGCCAGCAGTGCAGGGGGGTCTGGGGCCAACGTCCTGACTTTC. The V and J genes are TRBV28 and TRBJ2-6, with TRBD1 as a possible D gene (7 bases). Per germline, CDR1 MDHEN and CDR2 SYDVKM. V gave up 5 bases and J gave up 1 base, with 9 bases separating them. The CDR3 has 15 residues.

The rearrangement links TRBV7-8 to TRBJ2-7; 10 bases are shared with TRBD1. This CDR3 spans 14 amino acids. Germline V CDR1 and CDR2: SGHVS, FQNEAQ. The V segment lost 5 bases and the J segment 7 bases; nucleotides outside the gene matches: 8. Written as DNA, the CDR3 is TGTGCCAGCAGCCCCGGGACAGGGGAGGGGGAGCAGTACTTC. As protein: CASSPGTGEGEQYF. The full variable domain, completed using reference TRBV7-8 and TRBJ2-7, is GAGVSQSPRYKVAKRGQDVALRCDPISGHVSLFWYQQALGQGPEFLTYFQNEAQLDKSGLPSDRFFAERPEGSVSTLKIQRTQQEDSAVYLCASSPGTGEGEQYFGPGTRLTVT.

This rearrangement joins TRBV5-1 to TRBJ2-2; 8 bases match TRBD1. Looked up from germline, CDR1 is SGHRS and CDR2 is YFSETQ. V trimming: 4 bases; J trimming: 0 bases; junction bases outside the gene matches: 5. The CDR3 length is 16 residues. The DNA of the CDR3 is TGCGCCAGCAGCACCGGACAGGGACCGAACACCGGGGAGCTGTTTTTT. The encoded protein is CASSTGQGPNTGELFF. Looking up the rest from reference TRBV5-1 and TRBJ2-2 gives the full variable domain: KAGVTQTPRYLIKTRGQQVTLSCSPISGHRSVSWYQQTPGQGLQFLFEYFSETQRNKGNFPGRFSGRQFSNSRSEMNVSTLELGDSALYLCASSTGQGPNTGELFFGEGSRLTVL.

This clone was detected only a few times. The rearrangement joins TRBV29-1 to TRBJ1-1, with TRBD1 as a possible D gene (6 bases). CDR1 and CDR2 from the germline V gene are SQVTM and ANQGSEA. Trimming left V 4 bases short and J 4 bases short, with 13 bases between. This CDR3 is 13 amino acids long. Here the CDR3 reads CSVGQGRATEAFF. CDR3 DNA: TGCAGCGTTGGTCAGGGGAGGGCCACTGAAGCTTTCTTT. Combining the CDR3 with reference TRBV29-1 and TRBJ1-1 gives the whole variable domain SAVISQKPSRDICQRGTSLTIQCQVDSQVTMMFWYRQQPGQSLTLIATANQGSEATYESGFVIDKFPISRPNLTFSTLTVSNMSPEDSSIYLCSVGQGRATEAFFGQGTRLTVV.

Remarks on this clone: The limits of the CDR3 on the DNA are not certain, so only TCRdb's listed CDR3 is given. The chain recombines TRBV27 with TRBJ1-5; no check of the table's D call, TRBD1, against the DNA was made. Both ends counted, the CDR3 spans 13 residues. The germline gives CDR1 MNHEY, CDR2 SMNVEV (reference sequence). This CDR3 reads CASSFGQGTGWNF.

The rearrangement joins TRBV19 to TRBJ1-5, with 8 positions matching TRBD1. CDR3 length: 16 residues. Germline V gives CDR1 LNHDA, CDR2 SQIVND (reference sequence). The trim removed 3 bases at V and 0 bases at J, leaving 4 bases unmatched. The chain's CDR3 is CASSIRTGSSNQPQHF. The CDR3 bases are TGTGCCAGTAGTATCAGGACAGGGAGTAGCAATCAGCCCCAGCATTTT.

This sequence joins TRBV6-6 and TRBJ2-7; perhaps TRBD1 as D (6 bases). The V end lost 8 bases, the J end lost 6 bases, and 17 bases lay between the germline ends. CDR1 is MNHNY, CDR2 SVGAGI, per germline (reference sequence). The CDR3 contains 13 residues. The CDR3: CASARGADGEQYF. CDR3 nucleotide sequence: TGTGCCAGCGCCAGGGGCGCCGACGGCGAGCAGTACTTC.

This clone is a singleton in its sample. This chain joins TRBV7-3 and TRBJ2-2; no reliable D call. The V end lost 2 bases, the J end lost 1 base, and 8 bases lay between the germline ends. This CDR3 comprises 15 residues. Germline CDR1 is SGHTA and CDR2 is FQGTGA. For the CDR3, the DNA is TGTGCCAGCAGCTTAGCTCCTATGAACACCGGGGAGCTGTTTTTT. Translated, it gives CASSLAPMNTGELFF.

This clone was recorded once. The chain uses TRBV27 and TRBJ2-5; 9 positions agree with TRBD1. Germline trimming cut 5 bases from V and 5 bases from J; bases unmatched to any gene: 9. The V gene's germline CDR1 is MNHEY and CDR2 SMNVEV (reference sequence). The CDR3 extends over 15 amino acids. The CDR3 reads CASSLGQGTVETQYF. Written as DNA, the CDR3 is TGTGCCAGCAGTCTAGGACAGGGGACTGTGGAGACCCAGTACTTC.

V gene TRBV6-5 combines with J gene TRBJ2-1, with 9 bases that match TRBD1. V was clipped by 5 bases and J by 3 bases; unmatched bases: 2. Per germline, CDR1 MNHEY and CDR2 SVGAGI. The CDR3 totals 14 residues. The CDR3 sequence is CASSHRGLYNEQFF. The CDR3 region has the DNA TGTGCCAGCAGTCACAGGGGGCTCTACAATGAGCAGTTCTTC.

The chain joins TRBV7-2 to TRBJ1-5; D is uncertain. CDR1 SGHTA and CDR2 FQGNSA come from the germline V gene. The V gene lost 5 bases and the J gene lost 2 bases, with 13 bases spanning the gap. The CDR3 covers 15 residues. This CDR3 is CASSPVAGGNQPQHF. The CDR3, as DNA: TGTGCCAGCAGCCCGGTTGCGGGCGGCAATCAGCCCCAGCATTTT.

The V and J genes are TRBV6-5 and TRBJ2-2; 9 positions match TRBD1. Trimming cost V 6 bases and J 7 bases; bases outside gene matches: 6. The germline V gene encodes CDR1 MNHEY and CDR2 SVGAGI. The CDR3 sequence is 14 residues long. Here the CDR3 reads CASRNRGQSGELFF. CDR3 nucleotide sequence: TGTGCCAGCAGGAACAGGGGGCAAAGCGGGGAGCTGTTTTTT.

This clone has just one count. V and J are TRBV4-2 and TRBJ1-5; tentatively, D is TRBD1 (5 bases). Germline lookup yields CDR1 LGHNA and CDR2 YNFKEQ. The CDR3 has 19 residues. The V end lost 1 base, the J end lost 5 bases, and 24 bases lay between the germline ends. The CDR3: CASSQATGRQGSAHQPQHF. The CDR3 coding sequence is TGTGCCAGCAGCCAAGCTACCGGGCGGCAGGGTAGTGCTCATCAGCCCCAGCATTTT.